These 9 T cell receptor beta chains came from one sample sequenced in a study of cytomegalovirus exposure and HLA in healthy donors. PCR amplification relied on 60 Vbeta primers (plus 13 Jbeta primers). Profiling relied on immunoSEQ multiplex PCR, and the TCRdb table lists in-frame clones only, not all of them. Of 120,000 or so clones listed, about three fifths are singletons. The sequenced sample was PBMCs. The origin of the receptors is a middle-aged woman in good health and CMV-seropositive.

J is TRBJ2-5 and V is TRBV6-5, with D perhaps TRBD2 (5 bases). The germline V gene encodes CDR1 MNHEY and CDR2 SVGAGI. The CDR3 totals 14 residues. The V gene lost 7 bases and the J gene lost 3 bases, with 15 bases spanning the gap. The CDR3, as DNA: TGTGCCAGCAAAGACGGGAACGGGGAAGAGACCCAGTACTTC. Its translation: CASKDGNGEETQYF.

The V gene is TRBV11-2, the J gene TRBJ2-7; 10 nucleotides match TRBD2. After removal of 5 bases from V and 4 bases from J, the junction contained 5 bases not matched to a gene. Germline lookup yields CDR1 SGHAT and CDR2 FQNNGV. The CDR3 runs to 14 residues. The CDR3 loop is CASSITSGIYEQYF. The CDR3 coding sequence is TGTGCCAGCAGCATTACTAGCGGGATATACGAGCAGTACTTC.

CDR3 coding DNA: TGTGCCAGCTCCCTGACTAGCGATACCGGGGAGCTGTTTTTT. It encodes CASSLTSDTGELFF. The chain employs TRBV5-4 and TRBJ2-2; 8 bases are a match to TRBD2. Trimming took 7 bases from V and 5 from J; bases not matched to a gene: 7. Per the germline V gene, CDR1 is SGHNT and CDR2 is YYREEE (reference sequence). This CDR3 is 14 amino acids long.

The CDR3 DNA reads as TGTGCCAGCAGCTCGGGACTACCGGATACGCAGTATTTT. Its translation: CASSSGLPDTQYF. V and J are TRBV11-2 and TRBJ2-3, with 7 bases aligning to TRBD2. The germline gives CDR1 SGHAT, CDR2 FQNNGV. This CDR3 has 13 residues. J was trimmed by 6 bases and V by 4 bases; bases with no gene match: 4.

The genes are TRBV19 and TRBJ2-1; TRBD2 agrees at 7 bases. V lost 5 bases and J lost 1; bases outside the gene matches: 5. The CDR3 covers 15 residues. CDR1 is LNHDA and CDR2 is SQIVND in the germline V gene (reference sequence). Written as DNA, the CDR3 is TGTGCCAGTAGTCAAGGACTAGTTTCCTACAATGAGCAGTTCTTC. Protein: CASSQGLVSYNEQFF.

The V and J genes are TRBV5-4 and TRBJ2-7; 13 bases map to TRBD2. With V trimmed by 4 bases and J by 4 bases, 14 bases remained unmatched. The CDR3 is 18 amino acids. The germline gives CDR1 SGHNT, CDR2 YYREEE (reference sequence). The CDR3 DNA reads as TGTGCCAGCAGCGCAACTAGCGGGAGGGCGGTAGCGGGGTACGAGCAGTACTTC. It is translated as CASSATSGRAVAGYEQYF.

In this sample, this clone turned up once. The chain links TRBV5-1 to TRBJ2-7, with 9 bases aligning to TRBD1. The CDR3 loop spans 14 amino acids. Germline V gives CDR1 SGHRS, CDR2 YFSETQ. V was clipped by 7 bases and J by 2 bases; unmatched bases: 7. The CDR3 DNA follows: TGCGCCAGCGGCCCGGGACAGGGCGCCTACGAGCAGTACTTC. Residues: CASGPGQGAYEQYF.

Comment on this clone: An end of the junction differs from the germline gene, which may be a read error. The rearrangement links TRBV6-4 to TRBJ2-1, with TRBD2 matching over 11 bases. This CDR3 region has 16 residues. Looked up from germline, CDR1 is MRHNA and CDR2 is SNTAGT. Here the CDR3 DNA reads TGTACCAGCAGTGACAACCTAGCGGGGGGATACAATGAGCAGTTCTTC. Its protein is CTSSDNLAGGYNEQFF.

V gene TRBV19 combines with J gene TRBJ2-2, with D maybe TRBD2 (5 bases). Deletions cut 5 bases from V and 4 bases from J, with 14 bases between. Germline assignment: CDR1 LNHDA and CDR2 SQIVND (reference sequence). This CDR3 spans 15 amino acids. CDR3: CASSREVGITGELFF. For the CDR3, the DNA is TGTGCCAGTAGTCGGGAAGTGGGTATCACCGGGGAGCTGTTTTTT.